The clone carrying this T cell receptor beta chain was seen a few times. Its antigen is still unknown. The record originates from a study of blood T cells in healthy people across ages. The study's findings and limits: Lack of knowledge of donor CMV status possibly confounded expanded clonotype changes. Researchers said unsorted PBMCs prevented a conclusive naive versus antigen-experienced comparison.

The CDR3 covers 13 residues. CDR1 is SGHTA, CDR2 FQGNSA, per germline. The V and J ends lost 4 bases and 6 bases respectively, with 10 bases between them. Each sample yielded at least 6.5 million isolated PBMCs. Extracted total RNA amounted to at least 5.5 micrograms for each sample. Then a second PCR, running roughly 7 to 11 cycles, was carried out with a sample-barcoded 5' primer and a J-beta primer mix. TCRdb reprocessed the 5' RACE reads with MiXCR, giving one entry per CDR3 protein. Of hundreds of thousands of distinct CDR3 sequences listed, roughly 44% are singletons. This sequence joins TRBV7-2 and TRBJ2-1; unclear D gene. Sequencing was done on a sample of blood. This clonotype was obtained from a man aged 55 to 70 in good health. In nucleotides, the CDR3 is TGTGCCAGCAGCTCACTCGTAGTCAATGAGCAGTTCTTC. This codes for CASSSLVVNEQFF.